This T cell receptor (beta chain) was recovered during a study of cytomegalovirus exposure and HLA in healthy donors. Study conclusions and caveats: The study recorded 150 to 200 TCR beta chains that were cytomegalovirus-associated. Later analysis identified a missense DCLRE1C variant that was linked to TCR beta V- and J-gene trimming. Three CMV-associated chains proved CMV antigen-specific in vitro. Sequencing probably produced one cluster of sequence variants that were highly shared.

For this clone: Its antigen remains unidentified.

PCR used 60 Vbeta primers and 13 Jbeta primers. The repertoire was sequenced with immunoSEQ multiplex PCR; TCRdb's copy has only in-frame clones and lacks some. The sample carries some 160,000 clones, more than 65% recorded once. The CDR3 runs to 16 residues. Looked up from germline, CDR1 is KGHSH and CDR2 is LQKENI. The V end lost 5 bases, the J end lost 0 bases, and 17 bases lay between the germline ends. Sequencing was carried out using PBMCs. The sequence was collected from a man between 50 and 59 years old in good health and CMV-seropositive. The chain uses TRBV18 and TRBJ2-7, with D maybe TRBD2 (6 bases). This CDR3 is CASSYTSRGHSYEQYF. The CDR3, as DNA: TGTGCCAGCTCATATACTAGCCGGGGCCACTCCTACGAGCAGTACTTC.